The next 29 T cell receptor beta chains were all read from a single sample in a study of shared clonotypes between healthy human individuals. Clones were sequenced by immunoSEQ multiplex PCR, and TCRdb holds only the in-frame ones, with some missing. The sample shows about 2 million clones, around 96% of them seen only once. Naive CD8 cells comprised CD45RO-negative, CCR7-positively selected cells, excluding terminally differentiated effector memory CD45RA+ cells. The sequenced material came from naive CD8+ T cells sorted from blood. Receptor source: a man aged 18 to 29 in good health.

Here the CDR3 reads CASSEGVADTQYF. Written as DNA, the CDR3 is TGTGCCAGCAGCGAGGGGGTTGCAGATACGCAGTATTTT. The chain combines TRBV9 with TRBJ2-3; tentatively, D is TRBD1 (6 bases). The CDR3 runs 13 residues. Germline V gives CDR1 SGDLS, CDR2 YYNGEE. V dropped 3 bases and J dropped 4 bases, with 9 bases sitting between them.

The chain is built from TRBV7-8 and TRBJ2-7; TRBD1 is a possible D gene (5 bases). The CDR3 loop spans 14 amino acids. Germline V gene sequence: CDR1 SGHVS, CDR2 FQNEAQ. Trimming pared 4 bases from V and 2 bases from J, leaving 12 bases between. The CDR3 DNA follows: TGTGCCAGCAGCTCATCCACAGGTGCCTACGAGCAGTACTTC. Amino acid sequence: CASSSSTGAYEQYF. The whole variable domain, filled in from reference TRBV7-8 and TRBJ2-7, reads GAGVSQSPRYKVAKRGQDVALRCDPISGHVSLFWYQQALGQGPEFLTYFQNEAQLDKSGLPSDRFFAERPEGSVSTLKIQRTQQEDSAVYLCASSSSTGAYEQYFGPGTRLTVT.

The V and J genes are TRBV7-2 and TRBJ2-7; 8 nucleotides line up with TRBD2. The V and J ends lost 5 bases and 4 bases, in that order; junction bases with no gene match: 7. This CDR3 spans 14 amino acids. Germline V gene sequence: CDR1 SGHTA, CDR2 FQGNSA. CDR3 nucleotides: TGTGCCAGCAGCCCGGGACTAGGAGGGTACGAGCAGTACTTC. Protein product: CASSPGLGGYEQYF.

V is TRBV18 and J is TRBJ2-1; D uncertain. The CDR3 sequence is 14 residues long. Trimming stripped 3 bases from V and 6 bases from J, with 12 bases between. Germline V lookup: CDR1 KGHSH, CDR2 LQKENI. CDR3 residues: CASSPTGDLNEQFF. As DNA, the CDR3 is TGTGCCAGCTCACCTACCGGTGACCTCAATGAGCAGTTCTTC.

The V call is TRBV15, the J call TRBJ2-3, with TRBD2 matching 8 bases. J was trimmed by 1 base and V by 5 bases; bases with no gene match: 20. In germline, CDR1 is LNHNV, CDR2 YYDKDF (reference sequence). The CDR3 totals 20 residues. CDR3 DNA sequence: TGTGCCACCAGCCCCCACCCGCCCGATCCACTAGCGGTGGGCACAGATACGCAGTATTTT. The encoded protein is CATSPHPPDPLAVGTDTQYF.

This chain joins TRBV4-3 and TRBJ1-2; D is perhaps TRBD1 (5 bases). CDR1 is LGHNA and CDR2 is YSLEER in the germline V gene. V lost 2 bases, J lost 0 bases, and 13 bases lay in between. The CDR3 has 16 amino acids. The CDR3 is CASSQIDSRANYGYTF. CDR3 in DNA: TGCGCCAGCAGCCAAATCGACAGCAGAGCTAACTATGGCTACACCTTC.

The chain combines TRBV2 with TRBJ1-5; D is perhaps TRBD1 (5 bases). Germline V gene lookup returns CDR1 SNHLY and CDR2 FYNNEI. V was shortened by 5 bases and J by 0 bases, with 11 bases between the two germline ends. The CDR3 runs 15 residues. In DNA, the CDR3 is TGTGCCAGCAGTTGGACACAAGATAGCAATCAGCCCCAGCATTTT. It translates to CASSWTQDSNQPQHF.

The rearrangement joins TRBV9 to TRBJ1-1; 7 positions match TRBD1. V shed 7 bases and J 4 bases; nucleotides not matched to a gene: 7. Germline lookup yields CDR1 SGDLS and CDR2 YYNGEE. This CDR3 comprises 13 residues. In DNA form, the CDR3 reads TGTGCCAGCGGACAGGCCGTTGGCACTGAAGCTTTCTTT. Amino acids: CASGQAVGTEAFF.

The chain is built from TRBV2 and TRBJ2-1, with D possibly being TRBD2 (6 bases). The germline CDR1 and CDR2 sequences are SNHLY and FYNNEI. The V end was cut by 7 bases, the J end by 4 bases, with 11 bases between. The CDR3 extends over 13 amino acids. The CDR3 spells CASIDGGYNEQFF. CDR3 coding DNA: TGTGCCAGCATCGACGGGGGATACAATGAGCAGTTCTTC.

This sequence joins TRBV7-2 and TRBJ2-1; the D is unclear. The CDR3 spans 12 residues. Trimming removed 1 base from V and 6 bases from J, with 4 bases in between. Germline values: CDR1 SGHTA, CDR2 FQGNSA. The CDR3 loop reads CASSLVVNEQFF. CDR3 DNA sequence: TGTGCCAGCAGCTTAGTTGTCAATGAGCAGTTCTTC.

The CDR3 sequence: CASSMGLAASSNEQFF. As DNA, the CDR3 is TGTGCCAGTAGTATGGGACTAGCGGCCTCTAGCAATGAGCAGTTCTTC. The chain is built from TRBV19 and TRBJ2-1, with 11 positions matching TRBD2. The CDR3 extends over 16 amino acids. Trimming took 3 bases from V and 6 from J; bases not matched to a gene: 7. Germline V gene sequence: CDR1 LNHDA, CDR2 SQIVND (reference sequence). The variable domain in full, with the rest retrieved from reference TRBV19 and TRBJ2-1, is DGGITQSPKYLFRKEGQNVTLSCEQNLNHDAMYWYRQDPGQGLRLIYYSQIVNDFQKGDIAEGYSVSREKKESFPLTVTSAQKNPTAFYLCASSMGLAASSNEQFFGPGTRLTVL.

The genes are TRBV27 and TRBJ2-3; D might be TRBD1 or TRBD2, each matching 6 bases. This CDR3 is built from 15 residues. Germline loops: CDR1 MNHEY, CDR2 SMNVEV (reference sequence). V was shortened by 7 bases and J by 5 bases, with 19 bases between the two germline ends. CDR3 loop: CASTLSSGALDTQYF. CDR3 sequence (DNA): TGTGCCAGCACCCTCTCTTCGGGGGCGTTAGATACGCAGTATTTT.

A remark on this clone: This specimen includes other DNA sequences encoding the same CDR3. The J gene is TRBJ2-1, the V gene TRBV7-9; D gene uncertain. V was pared by 0 bases and J by 9 bases, with 3 bases between. Germline V gene lookup returns CDR1 SEHNR and CDR2 FQNEAQ (reference sequence). The CDR3 is made up of 11 amino acids. The CDR3 coding sequence is TGTGCCAGCAGCTTAGCCGGTGAGCAGTTCTTC. Translation gives CASSLAGEQFF.

The V and J genes are TRBV5-1 and TRBJ1-1, with a tentative D call TRBD1 (5 bases). Trimming removed 3 bases from V and 1 base from J, with 13 bases in between. This CDR3 is 15 amino acids long. The germline gives CDR1 SGHRS, CDR2 YFSETQ. CDR3 bases: TGCGCCAGCAGCTCAAACAGGTTTAGGAACACTGAAGCTTTCTTT. This codes for CASSSNRFRNTEAFF. The full variable domain, with the rest looked up from reference TRBV5-1 and TRBJ1-1, is KAGVTQTPRYLIKTRGQQVTLSCSPISGHRSVSWYQQTPGQGLQFLFEYFSETQRNKGNFPGRFSGRQFSNSRSEMNVSTLELGDSALYLCASSSNRFRNTEAFFGQGTRLTVV.

This rearrangement joins TRBV27 to TRBJ1-5, with D uncertain. Looked up from germline, CDR1 is MNHEY and CDR2 is SMNVEV (reference sequence). The CDR3 runs to 15 residues. The V gene lost 6 bases and the J gene lost 4 bases, with 16 bases spanning the gap. The CDR3 protein is CASSPDGNLNQPQHF. The CDR3 coding sequence is TGTGCCAGCAGCCCCGACGGGAATCTTAATCAGCCCCAGCATTTT.

The J gene is TRBJ2-7, the V gene TRBV11-2; D remains ambiguous. The CDR3 is 13 residues long. In germline, CDR1 is SGHAT, CDR2 FQNNGV. V shed 5 bases and J shed 6 bases, with 14 bases lying between them. CDR3 nucleotides: TGTGCCAGCAGCCCAGCCGAGTGGCGCGAGCAGTACTTC. Translated: CASSPAEWREQYF.

Comment on this clone: This specimen includes other DNA sequences encoding the same CDR3. CDR3 nucleotide sequence: TGTGCCAGCAGTTATGAGAACACTGAAGCTTTCTTT. Its translation is CASSYENTEAFF. The V gene is TRBV6-6, the J gene TRBJ1-1, with D unresolved. The germline gives CDR1 MNHNY, CDR2 SVGAGI (reference sequence). This CDR3 has 12 residues. V was clipped by 3 bases and J by 1 base, with 3 bases between them.

J is TRBJ1-6 and V is TRBV4-3; D not resolved. CDR1 is LGHNA and CDR2 is YSLEER in the germline V gene. V lost 3 bases and J 7 bases, leaving 4 bases between the germline ends. The CDR3 is made up of 12 amino acids. This chain's CDR3 is CASSHPNSPLHF. CDR3 coding DNA: TGCGCCAGCAGCCACCCGAATTCACCCCTCCACTTT.

J is TRBJ1-1 and V is TRBV7-3; D gene ambiguous. Trimming removed 2 bases at V and 0 bases at J, with 4 bases between. CDR1 and CDR2 from the germline V gene are SGHTA and FQGTGA. The CDR3 is 13 amino acids. CDR3 nucleotides: TGTGCCAGCAGCTTACTTATGAACACTGAAGCTTTCTTT. Translation gives CASSLLMNTEAFF.

V is TRBV13 and J is TRBJ1-3; D not certain. Trimming took 4 bases from V and 1 from J, leaving 11 bases between them. This CDR3 region has 15 residues. The V gene's germline CDR1 is PRHDT and CDR2 FYEKMQ (reference sequence). The CDR3 region has the DNA TGTGCCAGCAGCTCAGAACATATTTCTGGAAACACCATATATTTT. This gives the protein CASSSEHISGNTIYF.

This chain connects TRBV5-5 to TRBJ2-7, with a possible D match to TRBD2 (7 bases). The CDR3 is 15 residues long. The V gene's germline CDR1 is SGHKS and CDR2 YYEKEE (reference sequence). Trimming pared 5 bases from V and 0 bases from J, leaving 15 bases between. The CDR3 reads CASSWGASGSYEQYF. The CDR3 DNA sequence: TGTGCCAGCAGTTGGGGGGCTAGCGGCTCCTACGAGCAGTACTTC.

As concerns this clone: A much larger clone differs by one base, so this may be a read error. The same CDR3 arises from other DNA sequences in this sample as well. The CDR3 protein is CASSQDGEETQYF. DNA for the CDR3: TGCGCCAGCAGCCAAGACGGGGAAGAGACCCAGTACTTC. The chain joins TRBV4-3 to TRBJ2-5; possible D gene TRBD2, 5 bases. The V gene lost 0 bases and the J gene lost 3 bases, with 5 bases spanning the gap. The CDR3 has 13 amino acids. The germline V gene encodes CDR1 LGHNA and CDR2 YSLEER.

The chain employs TRBV6-5 and TRBJ1-4; D gene unclear. The CDR3 covers 15 residues. Germline V gives CDR1 MNHEY, CDR2 SVGAGI. The ends were cut back, 6 bases at V and 3 bases at J, with 14 bases in the middle. This chain's CDR3 is CASSLQPGANEKLFF. The CDR3 DNA reads as TGTGCCAGCAGCCTCCAGCCCGGAGCTAATGAAAAACTGTTTTTT.

This chain connects TRBV19 to TRBJ2-6; D uncertain. This CDR3 is built from 15 residues. The germline V gene encodes CDR1 LNHDA and CDR2 SQIVND (reference sequence). V lost 2 bases to trimming and J lost 0 bases, with 5 bases between them. The CDR3 reads CASSITPSGANVLTF. The CDR3 nucleotides are TGTGCCAGTAGTATAACCCCCTCTGGGGCCAACGTCCTGACTTTC.

The chain has TRBV7-9 and TRBJ1-5; 9 bases are a match to TRBD1. The V gene's germline CDR1 is SEHNR and CDR2 FQNEAQ (reference sequence). V lost 2 bases to trimming and J lost 5 bases; unmatched junction nucleotides: 7. The CDR3 sequence is 16 residues long. The CDR3 reads CASSLSGQGFDQPQHF. The CDR3 DNA reads as TGTGCCAGCAGCTTATCAGGACAGGGGTTTGATCAGCCCCAGCATTTT.

The V gene is TRBV10-3, the J gene TRBJ2-7, with 7 bases that match TRBD1. The CDR3 length is 14 residues. Germline-derived CDR1 and CDR2 are ENHRY and SYGVKD. V shed 3 bases and J 2 bases; nucleotides not matched to a gene: 4. The DNA of the CDR3 is TGTGCCATCAGTGAACAGGGGAGTGCCTACGAGCAGTACTTC. Its translation is CAISEQGSAYEQYF.

The chain carries TRBV13 and TRBJ2-1; 12 bases are shared with TRBD2. The CDR3 has 16 amino acids. V shed 1 base, J shed 10 bases, and the junction held 8 bases outside the gene matches. From germline, CDR1 is PRHDT and CDR2 FYEKMQ (reference sequence). CDR3 residues: CASSLEPGLAGFEQFF. Written as DNA, the CDR3 is TGTGCCAGCAGCTTAGAACCGGGACTAGCGGGCTTCGAGCAGTTCTTC.

The chain recombines TRBV19 with TRBJ1-5, with D possibly being TRBD1 (5 bases). CDR1 is LNHDA and CDR2 is SQIVND in the germline V gene (reference sequence). Deletions cut 8 bases from V and 5 bases from J, with 13 bases between. This CDR3 comprises 13 residues. CDR3 loop: CASGAVPYQPQHF. As DNA, the CDR3 is TGTGCCAGTGGGGCAGTACCATATCAGCCCCAGCATTTT.

V gene TRBV25-1 combines with J gene TRBJ1-6; D might be TRBD1 (5 bases). CDR3 length: 15 amino acids. Between the trimmed V and J ends, which lost 7 bases and 7 bases, there was a span of 17 bases. Germline V gives CDR1 MGHDK, CDR2 SYGVNS. The CDR3, as DNA: TGTGCCAGCACCCCGGGGGTTACCTGGAATTCACCCCTCCACTTT. Translation: CASTPGVTWNSPLHF.